One and the same sample provided the 5 T cell receptor beta chains below, sequenced in a study of blood T cell repertoires in COVID-19 (dated by TCRdb to 2019 to 2021). To prepare the library, the immunoSEQ multiplex PCR assay was applied. As stored in TCRdb, this immuneACCESS dataset retains in-frame rearrangements with V and J assigned. A fraction of the clones does not appear; measured against another copy, unresolved V genes explain less than half of the discrepancy, and the remainder lacks a known reason. Present in this sample are about 180,000 clones, roughly four fifths of which were seen just once. The biggest ten clones account for approximately 1.5% of the sample. The source material was peripheral blood. The receptor set was obtained from a human donor in a cohort sampled during active COVID-19.

V and J are TRBV27 and TRBJ1-1; the match to TRBD1 covers 9 bases. Germline V gene sequence: CDR1 MNHEY, CDR2 SMNVEV (reference sequence). Trimming took 4 bases from V and 5 from J; bases not matched to a gene: 5. The CDR3 consists of 14 residues. The CDR3 bases are TGTGCCAGCAGTTCCCGGGACAGGGTGACTGAAGCTTTCTTT. It encodes CASSSRDRVTEAFF.

The rearrangement uses TRBV7-3 and TRBJ2-3, with D uncertain. This CDR3 has 15 residues. The germline V and J ends were trimmed by 5 bases and 2 bases, with 14 bases remaining between them. CDR1 and CDR2 (germline): SGHTA, FQGTGA. CDR3 sequence reads: CASSINSRLTDTQYF. The CDR3 region has the DNA TGTGCCAGCAGCATTAACTCCCGACTCACAGATACGCAGTATTTT.

The chain recombines TRBV3-1 (or the pseudogene TRBV3-2) with TRBJ2-7, with D possibly TRBD2 on 5 matching bases. This CDR3 is 18 amino acids long. Trimming took off 1 base at V and 5 bases at J, with 24 bases between the two ends. CDR1 is LGHDT, CDR2 YNNKEL, per germline (reference sequence). The chain's CDR3 is CASSQVSQVEGRFNEQYF. The DNA for the CDR3 is TGTGCCAGCAGCCAAGTCTCGCAGGTAGAGGGAAGATTTAACGAGCAGTACTTC.

This chain joins TRBV7-9 and TRBJ2-7, with D perhaps matching TRBD1 (6 bases). V lost 2 bases, J lost 5 bases, and 10 bases lay in between. Germline CDR1 is SEHNR and CDR2 is FQNEAQ (reference sequence). CDR3 size: 13 residues. The CDR3 loop reads CASSLLRTDEQYF. As DNA, the CDR3 is TGTGCCAGCAGCTTACTTCGGACAGACGAGCAGTACTTC.

The chain carries TRBV5-1 and TRBJ2-7, with 10 bases aligning to TRBD2. In germline, CDR1 is SGHRS, CDR2 YFSETQ. The CDR3 extends over 14 amino acids. After removal of 6 bases from V and 2 bases from J, the junction contained 5 bases not matched to a gene. CDR3 sequence (DNA): TGCGCCAGCAAGAGAGCGGGGGGGCCCTACGAGCAGTACTTC. As protein: CASKRAGGPYEQYF. Full variable domain (outside the CDR3, taken from reference TRBV5-1 and TRBJ2-7): KAGVTQTPRYLIKTRGQQVTLSCSPISGHRSVSWYQQTPGQGLQFLFEYFSETQRNKGNFPGRFSGRQFSNSRSEMNVSTLELGDSALYLCASKRAGGPYEQYFGPGTRLTVT.